The clone carrying this T cell receptor beta chain occurred a few times. Antigen specificity is unknown. This CDR3 region has 15 residues. Germline V CDR1 and CDR2: KGHSH, LQKENI. TCR beta libraries were prepared from cDNA with unique molecular identifiers. A population of about 0.95 to 10 million T cells gave rise to approximately 500,000 cDNA molecules. TCRdb fed the PCR reads into MiXCR, producing one record per CDR3 protein. Of over 700,000 distinct CDR3 sequences listed, 25% to 30% are singletons. The data derive from a study of post-analysis software for immune sequencing data. Study information: Relapsing-remitting, secondary progressive and progressive-relapsing forms made up the multiple sclerosis disease courses.

Findings and caveats of the study: With TRBV5-6, TRBV5-1 and TRBV20-1 included, about five TRBV segments were more frequent in patients than in controls. Under the F measure, samples that were prepared in one batch clustered strongly together. Significantly decreased normalized Chao1 diversity was recorded for multiple sclerosis patients relative to controls.

J is TRBJ2-5 and V is TRBV18; the match to TRBD1 covers 7 bases. The end of the DNA aligns better with TRBJ2-7, so the J call may be wrong. The origin of this receptor is a girl aged 10 to 17 with multiple sclerosis. Material: blood. The CDR3 DNA sequence: TGTGCCAGCTCACCCTCGACAGGGAGAAGGGGCGAGCAGTACTTC. Amino acid sequence: CASSPSTGRRGEQYF.